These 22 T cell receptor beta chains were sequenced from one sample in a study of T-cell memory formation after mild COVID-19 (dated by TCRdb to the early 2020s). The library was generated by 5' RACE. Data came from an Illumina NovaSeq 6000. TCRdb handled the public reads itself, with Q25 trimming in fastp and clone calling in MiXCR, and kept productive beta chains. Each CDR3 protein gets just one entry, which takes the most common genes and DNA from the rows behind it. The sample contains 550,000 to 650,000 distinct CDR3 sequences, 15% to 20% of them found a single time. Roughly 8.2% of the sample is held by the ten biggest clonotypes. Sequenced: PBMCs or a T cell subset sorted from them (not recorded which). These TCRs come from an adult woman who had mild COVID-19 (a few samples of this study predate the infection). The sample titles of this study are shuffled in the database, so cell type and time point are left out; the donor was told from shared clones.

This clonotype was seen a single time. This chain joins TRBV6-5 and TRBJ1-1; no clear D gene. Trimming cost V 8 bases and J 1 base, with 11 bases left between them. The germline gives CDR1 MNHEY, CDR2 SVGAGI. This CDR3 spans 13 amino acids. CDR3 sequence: CASVPPQNTEAFF. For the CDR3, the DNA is TGTGCCAGCGTGCCCCCACAGAACACTGAAGCTTTCTTT.

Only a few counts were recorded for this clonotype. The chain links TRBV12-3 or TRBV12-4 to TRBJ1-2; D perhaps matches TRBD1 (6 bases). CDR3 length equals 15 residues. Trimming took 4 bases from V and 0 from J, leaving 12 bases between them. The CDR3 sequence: CASSSQGQANYGYTF. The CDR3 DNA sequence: TGTGCCAGCAGTTCACAGGGCCAAGCTAACTATGGCTACACCTTC.

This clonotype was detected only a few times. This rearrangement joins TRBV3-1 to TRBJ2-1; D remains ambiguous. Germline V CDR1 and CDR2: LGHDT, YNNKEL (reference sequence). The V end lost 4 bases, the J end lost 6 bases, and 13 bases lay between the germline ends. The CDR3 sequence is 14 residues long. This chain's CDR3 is CASSPKWPANEQFF. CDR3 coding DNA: TGTGCCAGCAGCCCCAAATGGCCGGCCAATGAGCAGTTCTTC.

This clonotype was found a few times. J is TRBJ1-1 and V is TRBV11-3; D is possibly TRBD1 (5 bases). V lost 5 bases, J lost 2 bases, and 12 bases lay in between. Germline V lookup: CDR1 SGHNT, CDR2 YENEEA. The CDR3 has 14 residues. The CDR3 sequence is CASSPGGPNTEAFF. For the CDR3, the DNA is TGTGCCAGCAGCCCGGGGGGACCTAACACTGAAGCTTTCTTT.

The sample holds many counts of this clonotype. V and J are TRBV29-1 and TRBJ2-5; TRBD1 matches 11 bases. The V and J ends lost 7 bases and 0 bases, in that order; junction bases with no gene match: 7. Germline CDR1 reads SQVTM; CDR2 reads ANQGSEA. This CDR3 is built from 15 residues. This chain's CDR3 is CSAARDRGDQETQYF. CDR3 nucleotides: TGCAGCGCCGCGAGGGACAGGGGGGACCAAGAGACCCAGTACTTC.

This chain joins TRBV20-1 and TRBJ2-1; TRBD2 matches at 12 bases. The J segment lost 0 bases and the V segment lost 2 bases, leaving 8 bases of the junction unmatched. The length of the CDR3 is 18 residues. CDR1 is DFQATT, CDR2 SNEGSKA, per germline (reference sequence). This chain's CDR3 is CSARRLAGASYSYNEQFF. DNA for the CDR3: TGCAGTGCTAGACGACTAGCGGGGGCCTCATACTCCTACAATGAGCAGTTCTTC.

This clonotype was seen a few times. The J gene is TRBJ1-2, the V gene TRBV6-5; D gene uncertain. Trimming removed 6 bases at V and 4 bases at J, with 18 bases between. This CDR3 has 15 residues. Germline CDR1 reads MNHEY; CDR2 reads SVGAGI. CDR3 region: CASSPGPPESYGYTF. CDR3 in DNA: TGTGCCAGCAGCCCCGGCCCCCCTGAGTCCTATGGCTACACCTTC.

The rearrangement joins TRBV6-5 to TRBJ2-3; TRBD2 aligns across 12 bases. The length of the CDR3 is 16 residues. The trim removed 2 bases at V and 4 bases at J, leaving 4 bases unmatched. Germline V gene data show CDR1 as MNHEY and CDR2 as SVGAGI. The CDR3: CASSYRTSGVADTQYF. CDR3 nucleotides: TGTGCCAGCAGTTACAGGACTAGCGGGGTGGCAGATACGCAGTATTTT.

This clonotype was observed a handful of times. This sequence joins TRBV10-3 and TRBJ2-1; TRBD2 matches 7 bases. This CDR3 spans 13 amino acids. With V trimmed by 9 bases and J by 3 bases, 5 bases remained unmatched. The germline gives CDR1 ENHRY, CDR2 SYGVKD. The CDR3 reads CAMQAGNYNEQFF. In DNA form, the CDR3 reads TGTGCCATGCAAGCGGGGAACTACAATGAGCAGTTCTTC.

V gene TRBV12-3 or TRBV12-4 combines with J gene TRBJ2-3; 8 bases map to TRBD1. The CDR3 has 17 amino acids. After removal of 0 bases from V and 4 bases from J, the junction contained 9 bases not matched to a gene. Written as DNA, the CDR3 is TGTGCCAGCAGTTTAGCGCGGAGGACAGGGTACTCAGATACGCAGTATTTT. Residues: CASSLARRTGYSDTQYF.

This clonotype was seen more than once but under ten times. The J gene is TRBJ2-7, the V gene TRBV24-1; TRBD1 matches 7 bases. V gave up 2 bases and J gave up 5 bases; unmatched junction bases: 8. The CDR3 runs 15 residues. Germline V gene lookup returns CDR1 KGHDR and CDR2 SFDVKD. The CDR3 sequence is CATSDSPRGIDEQYF. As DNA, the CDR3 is TGTGCCACCAGTGATTCTCCCAGGGGGATCGACGAGCAGTACTTC.

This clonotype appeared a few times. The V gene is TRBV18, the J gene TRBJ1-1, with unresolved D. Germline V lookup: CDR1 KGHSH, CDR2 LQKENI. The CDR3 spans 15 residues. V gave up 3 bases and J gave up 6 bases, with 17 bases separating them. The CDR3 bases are TGTGCCAGCTCACCCTCAAGGGCAGGTGGGCCTGAAGCTTTCTTT. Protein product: CASSPSRAGGPEAFF.

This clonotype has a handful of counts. CDR3 bases: TGTGCCAGCAGGCAAGCAGGGGGCTCTAACTATGGCTACACCTTC. Translating gives CASRQAGGSNYGYTF. The chain couples TRBV5-6 to TRBJ1-2; 8 bases align to TRBD1. Per the germline V gene, CDR1 is SGHDT and CDR2 is YYEEEE. V lost 5 bases to trimming and J lost 0 bases; unmatched junction nucleotides: 6. This CDR3 has 15 residues.

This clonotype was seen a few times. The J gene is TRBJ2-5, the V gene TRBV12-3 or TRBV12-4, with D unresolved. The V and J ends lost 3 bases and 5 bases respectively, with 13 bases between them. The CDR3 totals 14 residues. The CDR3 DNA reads TGTGCCAGCAGTTTTGGGCAGGCTTGGGAGACCCAGTACTTC. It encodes CASSFGQAWETQYF.

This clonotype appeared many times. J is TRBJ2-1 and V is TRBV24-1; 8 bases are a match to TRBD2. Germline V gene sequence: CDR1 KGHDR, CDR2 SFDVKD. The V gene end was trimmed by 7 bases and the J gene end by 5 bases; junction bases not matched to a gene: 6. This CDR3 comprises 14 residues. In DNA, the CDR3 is TGTGCCACCAGGGGAGCGGGAGTACACAATGAGCAGTTCTTC. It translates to CATRGAGVHNEQFF.

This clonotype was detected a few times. CDR3 sequence: CANRGQLDNSPLHF. CDR3 in DNA: TGTGCCAACCGCGGACAGTTAGATAATTCACCCCTCCACTTT. The chain is built from TRBV10-3 and TRBJ1-6; D might be TRBD1 (6 bases). CDR1 and CDR2 from the germline V gene are ENHRY and SYGVKD. Trimming stripped 10 bases from V and 5 bases from J, with 15 bases between. The CDR3 is made up of 14 amino acids.

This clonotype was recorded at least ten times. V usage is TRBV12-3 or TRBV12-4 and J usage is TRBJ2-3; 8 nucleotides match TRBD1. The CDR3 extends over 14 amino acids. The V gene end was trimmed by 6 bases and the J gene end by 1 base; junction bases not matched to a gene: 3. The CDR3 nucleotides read TGTGCCAGCAGACCGGGACAGGGCACAGATACGCAGTATTTT. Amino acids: CASRPGQGTDTQYF.

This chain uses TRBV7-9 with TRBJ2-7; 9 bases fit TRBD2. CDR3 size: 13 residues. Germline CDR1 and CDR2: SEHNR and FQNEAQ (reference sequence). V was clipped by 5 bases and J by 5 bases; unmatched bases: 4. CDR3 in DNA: TGTGCCAGCAGCCGTAGCGGGAGTGACGAGCAGTACTTC. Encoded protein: CASSRSGSDEQYF.

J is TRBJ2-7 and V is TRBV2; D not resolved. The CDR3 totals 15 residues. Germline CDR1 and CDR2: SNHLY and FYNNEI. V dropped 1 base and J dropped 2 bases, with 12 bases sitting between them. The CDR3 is CASSEEDPRTYEQYF. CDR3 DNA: TGTGCCAGCAGTGAAGAGGACCCCCGTACCTACGAGCAGTACTTC.

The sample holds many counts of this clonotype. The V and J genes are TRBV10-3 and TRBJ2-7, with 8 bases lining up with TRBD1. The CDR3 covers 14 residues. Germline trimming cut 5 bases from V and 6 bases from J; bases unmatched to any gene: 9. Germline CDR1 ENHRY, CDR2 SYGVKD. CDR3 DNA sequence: TGTGCCATCAGTCCACAGGGGGTCGGGGGCGAGCAGTACTTC. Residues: CAISPQGVGGEQYF.

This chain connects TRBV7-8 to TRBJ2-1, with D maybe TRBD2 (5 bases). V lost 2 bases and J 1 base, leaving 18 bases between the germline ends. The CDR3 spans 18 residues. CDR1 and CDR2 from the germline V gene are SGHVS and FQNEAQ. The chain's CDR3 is CASSLIGKARASYNEQFF. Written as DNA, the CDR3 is TGTGCCAGCAGCTTAATCGGGAAAGCCCGGGCATCCTACAATGAGCAGTTCTTC.

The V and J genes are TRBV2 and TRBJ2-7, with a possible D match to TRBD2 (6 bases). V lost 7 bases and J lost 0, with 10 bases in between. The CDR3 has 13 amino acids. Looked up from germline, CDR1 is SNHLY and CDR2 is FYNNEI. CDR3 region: CASTGDDSYEQYF. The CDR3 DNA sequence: TGTGCCAGCACGGGAGATGACTCCTACGAGCAGTACTTC.